These 18 T cell receptor beta chains originate from one sample sequenced in a study of CD8 T cells in ankylosing spondylitis (dated by TCRdb to 2016 to 2017). To prepare the library, 5' RACE was applied. TCRdb lists the instrument as Illumina HiSeq 2500. Starting from the raw public reads, TCRdb applied fastp trimming at Q25, assembled clones with MiXCR and retained in-frame beta chains. All rows with the same CDR3 protein become a single entry with the most common DNA and genes. Present in this sample are roughly 220,000 distinct CDR3 sequences, 10% to 13% of which were seen just once. The ten largest clones take up about a fifth of the sample. The sample consisted of blood, either unsorted or a sorted T cell fraction (not recorded which). Every receptor here comes from a male donor with ankylosing spondylitis or in good health (not recorded which).

Many counts were recorded for this clonotype. The chain has TRBV12-3 or TRBV12-4 and TRBJ1-2; possible D gene TRBD1, 5 bases. This CDR3 has 13 amino acids. Trimming shortened V by 2 bases and J by 3 bases, and 7 bases separated the two germline ends. CDR3 in amino acids: CASSLLTDYGYTF. The CDR3, as DNA: TGTGCCAGCAGTTTATTGACAGACTATGGCTACACCTTC.

This clonotype has at least ten counts. V is TRBV20-1 and J is TRBJ1-2; D may be TRBD1 (5 bases). This CDR3 is built from 12 residues. With 6 bases removed from V and 7 bases from J, the gap between germline ends came to 15 bases. The germline V gene has CDR1 DFQATT and CDR2 SNEGSKA (reference sequence). CDR3 residues: CSAIASGTGYTF. The CDR3, as DNA: TGCAGTGCGATAGCGTCGGGGACTGGCTACACCTTC.

This clonotype was detected ten times or more. The rearrangement links TRBV7-6 to TRBJ2-2, with D maybe TRBD1 (6 bases). The germline gives CDR1 SGHVS, CDR2 FNYEAQ. The CDR3 loop spans 17 amino acids. The germline V and J ends were trimmed by 0 bases and 4 bases, with 15 bases remaining between them. CDR3 DNA sequence: TGTGCCAGCAGCTTAGCGTACACAGGGTCGGGCACCGGGGAGCTGTTTTTT. Protein: CASSLAYTGSGTGELFF.

CDR3 sequence: CSARVASGGAGYNEQFF. CDR3 coding DNA: TGCAGTGCTAGAGTCGCTAGCGGGGGGGCCGGTTACAATGAGCAGTTCTTC. The chain recombines TRBV20-1 with TRBJ2-1; 12 bases line up with TRBD2. Per the germline V gene, CDR1 is DFQATT and CDR2 is SNEGSKA (reference sequence). Unmatched junction bases numbered 8, after V lost 1 base and J lost 4 bases. This CDR3 has 17 residues.

The V gene is TRBV21-1, the J gene TRBJ2-7; the table calls TRBD1, which could not be checked here. TRBV21-1 is a recognized pseudogene. The CDR3 extends over 14 amino acids. The CDR3 DNA sequence: TGTGCCAGCAGCAGGAGGGGGTATTCCTACGAGCAGTACTTC. Protein: CASSRRGYSYEQYF.

This chain joins TRBV6-5 and TRBJ2-7; D remains unclear. The CDR3 has 13 residues. Germline CDR1 and CDR2: MNHEY and SVGAGI. Trimming shortened V by 4 bases and J by 3 bases, and 10 bases separated the two germline ends. The CDR3 reads CASSSSEFYEQYF. In nucleotides, the CDR3 is TGTGCCAGCAGTTCCTCGGAATTCTACGAGCAGTACTTC.

This clonotype has a count of ten or more. V gene TRBV20-1 combines with J gene TRBJ1-1, with a possible D match to TRBD1 (5 bases). CDR1 is DFQATT and CDR2 is SNEGSKA in the germline V gene (reference sequence). The CDR3 totals 11 residues. Trimming pared 3 bases from V and 4 bases from J, leaving 6 bases between. Written as DNA, the CDR3 is TGCAGTGCTAGTGGGGGCACTGAAGCTTTCTTT. It is translated as CSASGGTEAFF.

In its sample, this clonotype was seen many times. The V gene is TRBV20-1, the J gene TRBJ1-1; D gene unclear. Germline values: CDR1 DFQATT, CDR2 SNEGSKA (reference sequence). With 1 base removed from V and 10 bases from J, the gap between germline ends came to 7 bases. The CDR3 is 10 residues long. This chain's CDR3 is CSARVVAAFF. The DNA for the CDR3 is TGCAGTGCTAGAGTAGTGGCAGCTTTCTTT.

This clonotype has at least ten counts. V and J are TRBV5-1 and TRBJ2-7; no clear D gene. CDR1 and CDR2 (germline): SGHRS, YFSETQ. The ends were cut back, 0 bases at V and 3 bases at J, with 13 bases in the middle. The CDR3 is 15 amino acids. The CDR3 DNA is TGCGCCAGCAGCTTGGGTAGGTCTCCCCTCTACGAGCAGTACTTC. Its translation is CASSLGRSPLYEQYF.

V and J are TRBV3-1 and TRBJ1-3; no reliable D call. Germline V gene sequence: CDR1 LGHDT, CDR2 YNNKEL (reference sequence). The CDR3 contains 15 residues. Trimming stripped 1 base from V and 1 base from J, with 8 bases between. The CDR3 coding sequence is TGTGCCAGCAGCCAAGCCCCGGGTTCTGGAAACACCATATATTTT. Encoded protein: CASSQAPGSGNTIYF.

This clonotype was picked up many times. The gene calls are TRBV12-3 or TRBV12-4 and TRBJ2-3; D not certain. The CDR3 consists of 14 residues. V dropped 4 bases and J dropped 3 bases, with 11 bases sitting between them. CDR3 bases: TGTGCCAGCAGTTCGGGTAGGAGAACAGATACGCAGTATTTT. Its translation: CASSSGRRTDTQYF.

This clonotype was found once. The chain couples TRBV20-1 to TRBJ1-2; D might be TRBD1 (5 bases). The length of the CDR3 is 15 residues. Germline V lookup: CDR1 DFQATT, CDR2 SNEGSKA (reference sequence). V lost 3 bases and J 2 bases, leaving 16 bases between the germline ends. The chain's CDR3 is CSARVTGSGNYGYTF. CDR3 DNA sequence: TGCAGTGCTAGGGTAACCGGGTCAGGGAACTATGGCTACACCTTC.

With respect to this clonotype: A much larger clone differs from this one at a single base, so this may be a read error. The chain uses TRBV7-9 and TRBJ1-6; 9 bases map to TRBD1. Germline CDR1 is SEHNR and CDR2 is FQNEAQ (reference sequence). The CDR3 runs to 15 residues. The CDR3 region is CAGSVTGGGNSPLHF. CDR3 bases: TGTGCCGGCAGCGTCACAGGGGGCGGTAATTCACCCCTCCACTTT. Variable domain in full (rest from reference TRBV7-9 and TRBJ1-6): DTGVSQNPRHKITKRGQNVTFRCDPISEHNRLYWYRQTLGQGPEFLTYFQNEAQLEKSRLLSDRFSAERPKGSFSTLEIQRTEQGDSAMYLCAGSVTGGGNSPLHFGNGTRLTVT.

The J gene is TRBJ1-6, the V gene TRBV11-2; the D gene is possibly TRBD1 (6 bases). Per germline, CDR1 SGHAT and CDR2 FQNNGV. The CDR3 loop spans 17 amino acids. V was shortened by 1 base and J by 11 bases, with 21 bases between the two germline ends. The CDR3 loop is CASSLVRAGVIAAPLHF. CDR3 coding DNA: TGTGCCAGCAGCTTAGTGAGGGCAGGGGTGATTGCTGCACCCCTCCACTTT.

The chain couples TRBV7-2 to TRBJ2-7; D is possibly TRBD2 (6 bases). Germline V lookup: CDR1 SGHTA, CDR2 FQGNSA. The CDR3 totals 15 residues. V was cut by 1 base and J by 0 bases, with 10 bases left in between. CDR3 sequence reads: CASSLDGGPSYEQYF. CDR3 coding DNA: TGTGCCAGCAGCTTAGATGGAGGGCCCTCCTACGAGCAGTACTTC.

In this sample, this clonotype turned up many times. The V gene is TRBV20-1, the J gene TRBJ2-4, with D perhaps being TRBD1 or TRBD2 (6 bases each). The CDR3 is made up of 13 amino acids. With 6 bases removed from V and 8 bases from J, the gap between germline ends came to 17 bases. CDR1 is DFQATT, CDR2 SNEGSKA, per germline (reference sequence). In nucleotides, the CDR3 is TGCAGTGCGCCAGGGGACGGGAGAGACATTCAGTACTTC. Translating it yields CSAPGDGRDIQYF.

This chain uses TRBV3-1 with TRBJ2-1; D is uncertain. The CDR3 has 13 residues. Trimming cost V 1 base and J 5 bases, with 6 bases left between them. The germline V gene encodes CDR1 LGHDT and CDR2 YNNKEL (reference sequence). This CDR3 is CASSQAMNNEQFF. The CDR3 coding sequence is TGTGCCAGCAGCCAAGCAATGAACAATGAGCAGTTCTTC.

This clonotype has more than one count but fewer than ten. The chain employs TRBV4-2 and TRBJ2-1; 8 positions agree with TRBD1. The CDR3 is made up of 17 amino acids. The germline gives CDR1 LGHNA, CDR2 YNFKEQ. The V and J ends lost 1 base and 6 bases, in that order; junction bases with no gene match: 11. DNA of the CDR3: TGTGCCAGCAGCCAAGGATTCGGCCAGGGGGCCTTCAATGAGCAGTTCTTC. It yields the protein CASSQGFGQGAFNEQFF.